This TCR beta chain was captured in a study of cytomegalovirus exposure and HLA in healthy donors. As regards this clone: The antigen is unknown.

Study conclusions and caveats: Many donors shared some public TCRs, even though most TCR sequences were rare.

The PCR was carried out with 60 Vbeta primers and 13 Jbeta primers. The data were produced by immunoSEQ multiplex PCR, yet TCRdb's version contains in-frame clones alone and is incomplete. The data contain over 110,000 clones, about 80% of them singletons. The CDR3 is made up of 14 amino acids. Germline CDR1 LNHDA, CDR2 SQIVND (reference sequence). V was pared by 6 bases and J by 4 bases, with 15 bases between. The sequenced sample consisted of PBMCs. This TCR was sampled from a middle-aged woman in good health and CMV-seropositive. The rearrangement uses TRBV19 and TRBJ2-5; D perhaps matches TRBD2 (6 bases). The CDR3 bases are TGTGCCAGTAGGAGCGGGCGAGGAGGAGAGACCCAGTACTTC. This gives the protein CASRSGRGGETQYF.